These 32 T cell receptor beta chains share one sample of origin, sequenced in a study of shared clonotypes between healthy human individuals. TCRdb keeps only in-frame clones here, not all; method: immunoSEQ multiplex PCR. The sample carries 560,000 or so clones, approximately 96% recorded once. Only CD45RO-negative cells positively selected for CCR7 counted as naive CD8 cells, so terminally differentiated effector memory CD45RA+ cells were excluded. The sample consisted of naive CD8+ T cells sorted from blood. These receptors were collected from a woman in her 30s in good health.

The rearrangement uses TRBV2 and TRBJ2-6; the D gene is possibly TRBD1 (6 bases). The V gene's germline CDR1 is SNHLY and CDR2 FYNNEI. Trimming stripped 7 bases from V and 4 bases from J, with 11 bases between. The CDR3 has 14 amino acids. In DNA, the CDR3 is TGTGCCAGCACAACAGGGTTCGGGGCCAACGTCCTGACTTTC. This gives the protein CASTTGFGANVLTF. The complete variable domain, with remaining parts taken from reference TRBV2 and TRBJ2-6, reads EPEVTQTPSHQVTQMGQEVILRCVPISNHLYFYWYRQILGQKVEFLVSFYNNEISEKSEIFDDQFSVERPDGSNFTLKIRSTKLEDSAMYFCASTTGFGANVLTFGAGSRLTVL.

The J gene is TRBJ1-1, the V gene TRBV7-1; unclear D gene. TRBV7-1 is recorded as an ORF, its role being uncertain. The CDR3 is made up of 11 amino acids. Trimming removed 5 bases at V and 3 bases at J, with 4 bases between. The CDR3 loop is CASSRDTEAFF. In nucleotides, the CDR3 is TGTGCCAGCAGCCGGGACACTGAAGCTTTCTTT.

This clone is a singleton in its sample. The chain uses TRBV5-1 and TRBJ2-5; 10 bases are shared with TRBD2. V lost 4 bases to trimming and J lost 5 bases; unmatched junction nucleotides: 11. The CDR3 length is 16 residues. The V gene's germline CDR1 is SGHRS and CDR2 YFSETQ. In DNA, the CDR3 is TGCGCCAGCAGCCCCTACCAACTAGCGGGAAGGGAGACCCAGTACTTC. This codes for CASSPYQLAGRETQYF.

The genes are TRBV5-1 and TRBJ1-1, with 8 bases that match TRBD1. Germline CDR1 and CDR2: SGHRS and YFSETQ. V lost 0 bases and J lost 4; bases outside the gene matches: 5. CDR3 size: 15 residues. This CDR3 reads CASSLAQGATTEAFF. The CDR3 bases are TGCGCCAGCAGCTTGGCCCAGGGGGCGACCACTGAAGCTTTCTTT.

The chain has TRBV9 and TRBJ2-1; 7 bases fit TRBD2. The CDR3 has 14 residues. Per germline, CDR1 SGDLS and CDR2 YYNGEE. Trimming removed 4 bases from V and 8 bases from J; junction bases left unmatched: 9. In DNA form, the CDR3 reads TGTGCCAGCAGCCCAAGCGGGATGGGGGATGAGCAGTTCTTC. Translating it yields CASSPSGMGDEQFF.

This clone showed up just once. The chain joins TRBV19 to TRBJ2-1; 10 bases are a match to TRBD2. J lost 3 bases, V lost 3 bases, and 8 bases had no gene match. The CDR3 is 17 residues long. Germline-derived CDR1 and CDR2 are LNHDA and SQIVND (reference sequence). CDR3 in amino acids: CASSIPLLAGSYNEQFF. The CDR3 DNA follows: TGTGCCAGTAGTATCCCACTACTAGCGGGAAGCTACAATGAGCAGTTCTTC.

The table lists this clone with a few counts. The chain uses TRBV2 and TRBJ2-2; the match to TRBD2 covers 7 bases. V shed 3 bases, J shed 4 bases, and the junction held 8 bases outside the gene matches. The CDR3 has 16 residues. Germline CDR1 SNHLY, CDR2 FYNNEI. CDR3 nucleotides: TGTGCCAGCAGTGATGGGGGAGGGCCGACCACCGGGGAGCTGTTTTTT. Amino acids: CASSDGGGPTTGELFF.

J is TRBJ2-3 and V is TRBV27; D is perhaps TRBD2 (6 bases). CDR1 is MNHEY and CDR2 is SMNVEV in the germline V gene (reference sequence). The CDR3 extends over 16 amino acids. V gave up 4 bases and J gave up 0 bases, with 14 bases separating them. The CDR3 region has the DNA TGTGCCAGCAGTTCCATCGAGCGGGCTAGCACAGATACGCAGTATTTT. Translation: CASSSIERASTDTQYF.

The chain combines TRBV9 with TRBJ2-1; no definite D call. V lost 3 bases and J lost 0, with 10 bases in between. Germline lookup yields CDR1 SGDLS and CDR2 YYNGEE. The CDR3 extends over 15 amino acids. The CDR3 nucleotides are TGTGCCAGCAGCGCTGGCCCTGGCTCCTACAATGAGCAGTTCTTC. Translated, it gives CASSAGPGSYNEQFF.

This clone has just one count. This chain uses TRBV28 with TRBJ2-2; 9 positions agree with TRBD2. The germline gives CDR1 MDHEN, CDR2 SYDVKM. V gave up 3 bases and J gave up 0 bases; unmatched junction bases: 2. The CDR3 runs 16 residues. The CDR3 DNA is TGTGCCAGCAGTTTTAGCGGGAGTTCGAACACCGGGGAGCTGTTTTTT. It encodes CASSFSGSSNTGELFF.

This clone was detected once. CDR3 sequence reads: CASSQTRGETQYF. In DNA, the CDR3 is TGTGCCAGCAGCCAGACAAGGGGGGAGACCCAGTACTTC. This chain connects TRBV7-9 to TRBJ2-5; D is possibly TRBD1 (6 bases). Germline-derived CDR1 and CDR2 are SEHNR and FQNEAQ (reference sequence). The CDR3 spans 13 residues. The V end lost 5 bases, the J end lost 5 bases, and 12 bases lay between the germline ends.

The chain couples TRBV28 to TRBJ1-2; D call uncertain. The V gene lost 5 bases and the J gene lost 5 bases, with 21 bases spanning the gap. Per the germline V gene, CDR1 is MDHEN and CDR2 is SYDVKM. The CDR3 totals 16 residues. The CDR3 sequence: CASSPLQAESLYGYTF. As DNA, the CDR3 is TGTGCCAGCAGTCCTCTCCAGGCCGAGTCCTTATATGGCTACACCTTC.

This clone was seen more than once but under ten times. The chain uses TRBV2 and TRBJ1-1; D remains ambiguous. V dropped 8 bases and J dropped 2 bases, with 15 bases sitting between them. Germline loops: CDR1 SNHLY, CDR2 FYNNEI. This CDR3 region has 14 residues. CDR3 coding DNA: TGTGCCAGCCACAGCCCTGGGCTTAACACTGAAGCTTTCTTT. Protein product: CASHSPGLNTEAFF. Full variable domain (missing parts from reference TRBV2 and TRBJ1-1): EPEVTQTPSHQVTQMGQEVILRCVPISNHLYFYWYRQILGQKVEFLVSFYNNEISEKSEIFDDQFSVERPDGSNFTLKIRSTKLEDSAMYFCASHSPGLNTEAFFGQGTRLTVV.

The chain has TRBV28 and TRBJ1-2; TRBD1 matches 8 bases. Unmatched junction bases numbered 12, after V lost 6 bases and J lost 6 bases. The CDR3 has 15 residues. From germline, CDR1 is MDHEN and CDR2 SYDVKM. CDR3 sequence: CASSPTFPGQDGYTF. DNA for the CDR3: TGTGCCAGCAGCCCAACATTTCCGGGACAGGATGGCTACACCTTC.

The J gene is TRBJ2-1, the V gene TRBV9, with D uncertain. Trimming shortened V by 0 bases and J by 7 bases, and 5 bases separated the two germline ends. The CDR3 consists of 12 residues. Germline V gene sequence: CDR1 SGDLS, CDR2 YYNGEE. This CDR3 reads CASSVDSNEQFF. Written as DNA, the CDR3 is TGTGCCAGCAGCGTAGACAGTAATGAGCAGTTCTTC.

The gene calls are TRBV7-8 and TRBJ2-3, with 8 nucleotides matching TRBD1. In germline, CDR1 is SGHVS, CDR2 FQNEAQ. This CDR3 region has 14 residues. The junction had 1 base not matched to a gene; V was cut back by 2 bases and J by 3 bases. This CDR3 is CASSLRTGTDTQYF. DNA of the CDR3: TGTGCCAGCAGCTTAAGGACAGGGACAGATACGCAGTATTTT. Variable domain in full (rest from reference TRBV7-8 and TRBJ2-3): GAGVSQSPRYKVAKRGQDVALRCDPISGHVSLFWYQQALGQGPEFLTYFQNEAQLDKSGLPSDRFFAERPEGSVSTLKIQRTQQEDSAVYLCASSLRTGTDTQYFGPGTRLTVL.

The gene calls are TRBV15 and TRBJ1-1; D may be TRBD1 (5 bases). V was cut by 0 bases and J by 4 bases, with 9 bases left in between. Germline V CDR1 and CDR2: LNHNV, YYDKDF (reference sequence). This CDR3 has 14 residues. CDR3 protein: CATSRDQGGTEAFF. The CDR3 nucleotides are TGTGCCACCAGCAGAGATCAGGGCGGCACTGAAGCTTTCTTT.

The gene calls are TRBV9 and TRBJ2-1; D may be TRBD2 (6 bases). The ends were cut back, 5 bases at V and 6 bases at J, with 6 bases in the middle. Germline lookup yields CDR1 SGDLS and CDR2 YYNGEE. The CDR3 has 11 residues. As DNA, the CDR3 is TGTGCCAGCAGGGGGGGCAATGAGCAGTTCTTC. Translated: CASRGGNEQFF.

The J gene is TRBJ2-7, the V gene TRBV6-5; D gene uncertain. The CDR3 sequence is 15 residues long. CDR1 MNHEY and CDR2 SVGAGI come from the germline V gene. Trimming took 0 bases from V and 7 from J, leaving 16 bases between them. CDR3 nucleotides: TGTGCCAGCAGTTACTCCCTAGGACCGGGTAAAGAGCAGTACTTC. Translation: CASSYSLGPGKEQYF.

The V call is TRBV7-9, the J call TRBJ2-1; D uncertain. The germline gives CDR1 SEHNR, CDR2 FQNEAQ (reference sequence). V was shortened by 7 bases and J by 8 bases, with 12 bases between the two germline ends. The CDR3 spans 12 residues. The CDR3 loop is CASNQMGDEQFF. DNA for the CDR3: TGTGCCAGCAACCAAATGGGTGATGAGCAGTTCTTC.

The chain employs TRBV11-2 and TRBJ2-1; D remains ambiguous. The length of the CDR3 is 14 residues. V was clipped by 1 base and J by 7 bases, with 11 bases between them. The germline V gene has CDR1 SGHAT and CDR2 FQNNGV. CDR3 in amino acids: CASSLAHWANEQFF. CDR3 coding DNA: TGTGCCAGCAGCTTAGCACATTGGGCGAATGAGCAGTTCTTC.

In this sample, this clone turned up once. The chain combines TRBV7-9 with TRBJ1-1, with D unclear. The CDR3 runs to 13 residues. Germline CDR1 is SEHNR and CDR2 is FQNEAQ (reference sequence). V was shortened by 6 bases and J by 1 base, with 9 bases between the two germline ends. The CDR3 protein is CASRSQENTEAFF. CDR3 DNA sequence: TGTGCCAGCAGGAGTCAGGAGAACACTGAAGCTTTCTTT.

This rearrangement joins TRBV19 to TRBJ1-1; D uncertain. Looked up from germline, CDR1 is LNHDA and CDR2 is SQIVND (reference sequence). V lost 1 base, J lost 6 bases, and 12 bases lay in between. The CDR3 covers 14 residues. CDR3 sequence reads: CASSIGGWRAEAFF. Here the CDR3 DNA reads TGTGCCAGTAGTATAGGCGGGTGGAGGGCTGAAGCTTTCTTT.

The chain couples TRBV7-6 to TRBJ1-1; a possible D gene is TRBD1 (6 bases). The CDR3 sequence is 13 residues long. V was shortened by 9 bases and J by 6 bases, with 17 bases between the two germline ends. Germline V gene sequence: CDR1 SGHVS, CDR2 FNYEAQ. The CDR3 reads CASRGRGFSEAFF. The CDR3 coding sequence is TGTGCCAGTCGTGGAAGGGGGTTCTCTGAAGCTTTCTTT. The complete variable domain, with remaining parts taken from reference TRBV7-6 and TRBJ1-1, reads GAGVSQSPRYKVTKRGQDVALRCDPISGHVSLYWYRQALGQGPEFLTYFNYEAQQDKSGLPNDRFSAERPEGSISTLTIQRTEQRDSAMYRCASRGRGFSEAFFGQGTRLTVV.

CDR3 in DNA: TGTGCCAGCAGCTTAGGTCTAGGCTCTGGGGCCAACGTCCTGACTTTC. This gives the protein CASSLGLGSGANVLTF. This chain links TRBV13 with TRBJ2-6, with unresolved D. The CDR3 covers 16 residues. Trimming shortened V by 0 bases and J by 0 bases, and 6 bases separated the two germline ends. Germline V lookup: CDR1 PRHDT, CDR2 FYEKMQ (reference sequence).

This chain links TRBV28 with TRBJ2-6; weak D call: TRBD2 (6 bases). The CDR3 covers 16 residues. Trimming left V 7 bases short and J 0 bases short, with 13 bases between. Germline loops: CDR1 MDHEN, CDR2 SYDVKM. The chain's CDR3 is CASTPVADSGANVLTF. CDR3 nucleotide sequence: TGTGCCAGCACCCCAGTAGCGGACTCTGGGGCCAACGTCCTGACTTTC.

This sequence joins TRBV27 and TRBJ2-7; tentatively, D is TRBD1 (6 bases). V shed 0 bases and J shed 7 bases, with 19 bases lying between them. The CDR3 spans 16 residues. The V gene's germline CDR1 is MNHEY and CDR2 SMNVEV (reference sequence). The CDR3 DNA reads as TGTGCCAGCAGTTTATCGCCAGGGGCCCGAGTCGGGGAGCAGTACTTC. Its translation: CASSLSPGARVGEQYF.

This chain uses TRBV7-9 with TRBJ2-2; 7 bases map to TRBD2. Looked up from germline, CDR1 is SEHNR and CDR2 is FQNEAQ (reference sequence). Unmatched junction bases numbered 2, after V lost 2 bases and J lost 5 bases. CDR3 length: 14 amino acids. The CDR3 coding sequence is TGTGCCAGCAGCTTAAGGGGAGGGACCGGGGAGCTGTTTTTT. Its protein product is CASSLRGGTGELFF.

The rearrangement uses TRBV6-5 and TRBJ2-5; D gene unclear. The J call may not be correct, given that the DNA end is closer to TRBJ2-7. This CDR3 contains 11 residues. CDR1 MNHEY and CDR2 SVGAGI come from the germline V gene. CDR3 DNA sequence: TGTGCCAGCACGGATATCTACGAGCAGTACTTC. It is translated as CASTDIYEQYF.

The chain joins TRBV4-1 to TRBJ2-7, with D possibly TRBD1 on 6 matching bases. The V and J ends lost 5 bases and 2 bases respectively, with 13 bases between them. The CDR3 runs 14 residues. CDR1 MGHRA and CDR2 YSYEKL come from the germline V gene. CDR3 nucleotide sequence: TGCGCCAGCAGCGTGGCAGGGGTAACCTACGAGCAGTACTTC. It encodes CASSVAGVTYEQYF.

V and J are TRBV19 and TRBJ2-7; unclear D gene. V lost 1 base, J lost 2 bases, and 9 bases lay in between. The CDR3 is 14 residues long. The V gene's germline CDR1 is LNHDA and CDR2 SQIVND (reference sequence). The DNA for the CDR3 is TGTGCCAGTAGTATAGGAGGCAGAACCTACGAGCAGTACTTC. Residues: CASSIGGRTYEQYF.

V and J are TRBV2 and TRBJ2-3, with 8 positions matching TRBD2. V lost 2 bases, J lost 4 bases, and 11 bases stayed unmatched. This CDR3 region has 17 residues. CDR1 and CDR2 from the germline V gene are SNHLY and FYNNEI. Here the CDR3 reads CASSEIVLAGLADTQYF. The CDR3 region has the DNA TGTGCCAGCAGTGAAATCGTGCTAGCGGGTTTAGCAGATACGCAGTATTTT.